This is a list of T cell receptor beta chains from one sample in a study of T cells in Graves' hyperthyroidism and ophthalmopathy. Each CDR3 protein gets one entry after TCRdb re-called the multiplex PCR reads with MiXCR. The data show about 640,000 distinct CDR3 sequences, with less than 25% seen just once and roughly 30% held by the top ten. Sequencing input: blood. The receptors derive from a man between 25 and 39 years old with Graves' ophthalmopathy. The CDR3 runs from the conserved cysteine through the conserved F or W. A D gene is named only where the DNA matches it firmly. Clone size is shown for a subset of rows, as once, few, many or a class of expanded clone.

V gene: TRBV28
clone size: many
D gene: -
J gene: TRBJ1-1
CDR3 DNA: TGTGCCAGCAGTTTCTCCGGGGGGGCAGCGAACACTGAAGCTTTCTTT
CDR3 protein: CASSFSGGAANTEAFF

V gene: TRBV10-3
clone size: -
D gene: -
J gene: TRBJ2-1
CDR3 DNA: TGTGCCATCAGTGAGTCGAGGACCACCACCGCCAATGAGCAGTTCTTC
CDR3 protein: CAISESRTTTANEQFF

V gene: TRBV6-1
clone size: many
D gene: -
J gene: TRBJ1-1
CDR3 DNA: TGTGCCAGCAGCCAAGGGCATGCACCAACTGAAGCTTTCTTT
CDR3 protein: CASSQGHAPTEAFF

V gene: TRBV7-2
clone size: few
D gene: -
J gene: TRBJ2-2
CDR3 DNA: TGTGCCAGCAGCTTAGCTGGCAGGGCTTTTCTCTACACCGGGGAGCTGTTTTTT
CDR3 protein: CASSLAGRAFLYTGELFF

V gene: TRBV7-9
clone size: -
D gene: -
J gene: TRBJ2-5
CDR3 DNA: TGTGCCAGCAGCTTAGCCATACTAACGGAACACCAAGAGACCCAGTACTTC
CDR3 protein: CASSLAILTEHQETQYF

V gene: TRBV20-1
clone size: few
D gene: -
J gene: TRBJ2-5
CDR3 DNA: TGCAGTGCTAGGCGTGACTTGCATCAAGAGACCCAGTACTTC
CDR3 protein: CSARRDLHQETQYF

V gene: TRBV12-5
clone size: -
D gene: -
J gene: TRBJ2-7
CDR3 DNA: TGTGCTAGTGGTTTAAGGACCTACGCCCTCTACGAGCAGTACTTC
CDR3 protein: CASGLRTYALYEQYF

V gene: TRBV27
clone size: many
D gene: TRBD1
J gene: TRBJ2-7
CDR3 DNA: TGTGCCAGCAGTGTGGGACAGGGGAGCGAGCAGTACTTC
CDR3 protein: CASSVGQGSEQYF

V gene: TRBV2
clone size: -
D gene: TRBD1
J gene: TRBJ2-7
CDR3 DNA: TGTGCCAGCAGTGAAGCGCTTAAACAGGGGACCTACGAGCAGTACTTC
CDR3 protein: CASSEALKQGTYEQYF

V gene: TRBV30
clone size: many
D gene: -
J gene: TRBJ2-5
CDR3 DNA: TGTGCCTGGAGTGTACTCTGGGAGACCCAGTACTTC
CDR3 protein: CAWSVLWETQYF

V gene: TRBV9
clone size: -
D gene: -
J gene: TRBJ1-5
CDR3 DNA: TGTGCCAGCAGCGTCCAACAGCCCCAGCATTTT
CDR3 protein: CASSVQQPQHF

V gene: TRBV30
clone size: many
D gene: TRBD2
J gene: TRBJ2-7
CDR3 DNA: TGTGCCTTCGGGACTAGTGGCTACGAGCAGTACTTC
CDR3 protein: CAFGTSGYEQYF

V gene: TRBV29-1
clone size: many
D gene: -
J gene: TRBJ1-1
CDR3 DNA: TGCAGCGTTGAGGCGAACAGCCTAATGAACACTGAAGCTTTCTTT
CDR3 protein: CSVEANSLMNTEAFF

V gene: TRBV5-1
clone size: few
D gene: -
J gene: TRBJ2-1
CDR3 DNA: TGCGCCAGCAGCTTGACAGGACAGGAGGGAAATGAGCAGTTCTTC
CDR3 protein: CASSLTGQEGNEQFF

V gene: TRBV15
clone size: many
D gene: TRBD2
J gene: TRBJ2-3
CDR3 DNA: TGTGCCACCAGCAGAGTTATCGCGGGAGACGGTACGCAGTATTTT
CDR3 protein: CATSRVIAGDGTQYF

V gene: TRBV29-1
clone size: -
D gene: TRBD1
J gene: TRBJ2-3
CDR3 DNA: TGCAGCGCTGGACAGGGGGACACAGATACGCAGTATTTT
CDR3 protein: CSAGQGDTDTQYF

V gene: TRBV7-9
clone size: few
D gene: TRBD2
J gene: TRBJ2-1
CDR3 DNA: TGTGCCAGCAGCTTATGGGCGGGAGTTCAGACAAATGAGCAGTTCTTC
CDR3 protein: CASSLWAGVQTNEQFF

V gene: TRBV20-1
clone size: few
D gene: -
J gene: TRBJ2-7
CDR3 DNA: TGCAGTGCTAGAGTCCGGGGGTACGAGCAGTACTTC
CDR3 protein: CSARVRGYEQYF

V gene: TRBV30
clone size: -
D gene: -
J gene: TRBJ2-2
CDR3 DNA: TGTGCCTGGAATCTTTTAGAGGGAATCGACACCGGGGAGCTGTTTTTT
CDR3 protein: CAWNLLEGIDTGELFF

V gene: TRBV7-9
clone size: -
D gene: -
J gene: TRBJ1-1
CDR3 DNA: TGTGCCAGCAGCCTTGACAGGATCAAAGCTTTCTTT
CDR3 protein: CASSLDRIKAFF

V gene: TRBV30
clone size: many
D gene: -
J gene: TRBJ1-1
CDR3 DNA: TGTGCCTTAGAGGGACCGAAGGAAACTGAAGCTTTCTTT
CDR3 protein: CALEGPKETEAFF

V gene: TRBV29-1
clone size: -
D gene: -
J gene: TRBJ1-2
CDR3 DNA: TGCAGCGTTGAAGTCAGGGGCCAAGGCTACACCTTC
CDR3 protein: CSVEVRGQGYTF

V gene: TRBV5-6
clone size: -
D gene: TRBD2
J gene: TRBJ2-5
CDR3 DNA: TGTGCCAGCAGCTTGGCAGCGGGGTTGGAGACCCAGTACTTC
CDR3 protein: CASSLAAGLETQYF

V gene: TRBV10-3
clone size: -
D gene: TRBD1
J gene: TRBJ1-2
CDR3 DNA: TGTGCTGGGACAGGGGGCGTAGATGGGAACTATGGCTACACCTTC
CDR3 protein: CAGTGGVDGNYGYTF

V gene: TRBV9
clone size: -
D gene: TRBD2
J gene: TRBJ2-5
CDR3 DNA: TGTGCCAGCAGCCCCGGGAGTCTAGCGGGAGGAGAGACCCAGTACTTC
CDR3 protein: CASSPGSLAGGETQYF